The next 11 T cell receptor beta chains were all read from a single sample in a study of metastatic and nonmetastatic thyroid tumors (dated by TCRdb to 2020 to 2021). None of the patients had been given any treatment before thyroid surgery. The library was built by means of PCR. The reads were generated on an Illumina HiSeq 4000. TCRdb reworked the public reads: Q25 trimming with fastp, MiXCR clone assembly, productive beta chains retained. In all, the sample holds 15,000 or so clones, and about 12% of those were seen once. Clones ranked in the top ten supply 30% to 35% of the sample. The sequencing sample was made of blood. These receptors were collected from a female donor with papillary thyroid cancer or a benign thyroid nodule (not recorded which). Some clones in this sample may be carry-over from other donors' samples.

This clone was detected many times. The V and J genes are TRBV2 and TRBJ1-4; D is ambiguous. Germline CDR1 and CDR2: SNHLY and FYNNEI. The CDR3 has 15 amino acids. Trimming took 0 bases from V and 4 from J, leaving 9 bases between them. Written as DNA, the CDR3 is TGTGCCAGCAGTGAAGCTATAGGTGGTAATGAAAAACTGTTTTTT. Its translation is CASSEAIGGNEKLFF. Full variable domain (remainder filled in from reference TRBV2 and TRBJ1-4): EPEVTQTPSHQVTQMGQEVILRCVPISNHLYFYWYRQILGQKVEFLVSFYNNEISEKSEIFDDQFSVERPDGSNFTLKIRSTKLEDSAMYFCASSEAIGGNEKLFFGSGTQLSVL.

Only a few counts were recorded for this clone. The chain has TRBV6-1 and TRBJ1-6, with TRBD1 matching 10 bases. The V segment lost 5 bases and the J segment 10 bases; nucleotides outside the gene matches: 8. Germline CDR1 is MNHNS and CDR2 is SASEGT. The CDR3 loop spans 15 amino acids. The CDR3 reads CASSTRQGARSPLHF. In DNA, the CDR3 is TGTGCCAGCAGTACCAGACAGGGGGCGAGGTCACCCCTCCACTTT.

This clone was seen many times. The chain carries TRBV5-1 and TRBJ1-2; 12 bases align to TRBD1. Per germline, CDR1 SGHRS and CDR2 YFSETQ. After removal of 0 bases from V and 3 bases from J, the junction contained 6 bases not matched to a gene. This CDR3 comprises 17 residues. This CDR3 reads CASSLAGTGGADYGYTF. CDR3 nucleotide sequence: TGCGCCAGCAGCTTGGCCGGGACAGGGGGCGCCGACTATGGCTACACCTTC.

This clone is classed as medium-sized. The rearrangement joins TRBV6-1 to TRBJ2-7; possibly TRBD1 for D (9 bases). CDR1 is MNHNS, CDR2 SASEGT, per germline. Deletions cut 7 bases from V and 3 bases from J, with 16 bases between. CDR3 size: 14 residues. The CDR3 nucleotides are TGTGCCAGCACCGGGACAGGGACTAGCTACGAGCAGTACTTC. Protein sequence: CASTGTGTSYEQYF.

J is TRBJ1-6 and V is TRBV28; 9 nucleotides align to TRBD1. This CDR3 is built from 16 residues. With 5 bases clipped from V and 4 bases from J, the junction kept 6 bases outside the gene matches. Per germline, CDR1 MDHEN and CDR2 SYDVKM. CDR3 sequence (DNA): TGTGCCAGCAGTAGAACAGGGGGCCAATATAATTCACCCCTCCACTTT. Translating gives CASSRTGGQYNSPLHF.

This clone is medium-sized in the sample. This chain connects TRBV28 to TRBJ2-7, with 10 positions matching TRBD2. The junction had 13 bases not matched to a gene; V was cut back by 9 bases and J by 8 bases. Germline V gives CDR1 MDHEN, CDR2 SYDVKM. CDR3 length equals 14 residues. In nucleotides, the CDR3 is TGTGCCAGTTCTAGCGGGAGTGCCTACGGGAAGCAGTACTTC. Amino acids: CASSSGSAYGKQYF.

J is TRBJ1-2 and V is TRBV28; D is uncertain. The CDR3 is made up of 11 amino acids. Trimming removed 6 bases at V and 6 bases at J, with 8 bases between. Germline CDR1 MDHEN, CDR2 SYDVKM. The CDR3 nucleotides are TGTGCCAGCAGCCCAAGAGATGGCTACACCTTC. Amino acid sequence: CASSPRDGYTF.

Details on this clone: This may arise from a read error, as a much more abundant clone is one base away. A read error is likely, as this CDR3 ends without the conserved phenylalanine or tryptophan. The CDR3 region is CASSFDWAGGSEQYL. For the CDR3, the DNA is TGTGCCAGCAGCTTCGACTGGGCGGGAGGCTCCGAGCAGTACCTC. The chain carries TRBV5-4 and TRBJ2-7, with 8 nucleotides matching TRBD2. There are 15 residues in the CDR3. Per the germline V gene, CDR1 is SGHNT and CDR2 is YYREEE (reference sequence). The junction had 10 bases not matched to a gene; V was cut back by 2 bases and J by 6 bases.

This clone occurred many times. In the same sample, other DNA sequences code for this CDR3. The gene calls are TRBV20-1 and TRBJ2-1; the match to TRBD2 covers 14 bases. Unmatched junction bases numbered 8, after V lost 5 bases and J lost 8 bases. In germline, CDR1 is DFQATT, CDR2 SNEGSKA (reference sequence). The CDR3 consists of 15 residues. The CDR3 DNA is TGCAGTGCTGAAAAAGGGACTAGCGGGAGTTATGAGCAGTTCTTC. As protein: CSAEKGTSGSYEQFF.

This clone was counted ten times or more. The chain combines TRBV30 with TRBJ2-5; D is perhaps TRBD1 (5 bases). Per germline, CDR1 GTSNPN and CDR2 SVGIG (reference sequence). The CDR3 is made up of 15 amino acids. The V and J ends lost 2 bases and 7 bases respectively, with 20 bases between them. CDR3 DNA: TGTGCCTGGAGTTCTCCCGCTCACAGGTTAGGGACCCAGTACTTC. This gives the protein CAWSSPAHRLGTQYF.

This clone was seen ten or more times. The rearrangement uses TRBV7-3 and TRBJ2-2; the D gene is possibly TRBD1 (6 bases). Germline V lookup: CDR1 SGHTA, CDR2 FQGTGA. This CDR3 contains 14 residues. The V end was cut by 7 bases, the J end by 1 base, with 10 bases between. CDR3 amino acids: CASKPTGNTGELFF. CDR3 bases: TGTGCCAGCAAACCGACAGGGAACACCGGGGAGCTGTTTTTT.